The source of this T cell receptor beta chain is a study of OX40 agonist ivuxolimab in advanced cancers. This CDR3 is built from 16 residues. Trimming stripped 0 bases from V and 3 bases from J, with 15 bases between. Germline CDR1 reads LNHNV; CDR2 reads YYDKDF (reference sequence). Libraries were prepared by immunoSEQ multiplex PCR; TCRdb keeps only in-frame clonotypes and omits some of them. The sample records tens of thousands of clones, 70% to 90% being singletons. Notes on the study in general: Blood T cells, both CD4+ and CD8+, expanded clonally by week 6 at 0.1 to 3.0 mg/kg. Undetermined was the antigen specificity of the expanded peripheral T cells.

On this clone itself: Its antigen remains unknown.

The chain is built from TRBV15 and TRBJ2-7; no clear D. The specimen was CD4+ or CD8+ T cells sorted from blood, collected in a trial of the OX40 agonist ivuxolimab. The sequence was collected from an adult with an advanced solid tumor such as melanoma, head and neck, liver or kidney cancer. CDR3 loop: CATSRDPSQLFYEQYF. The DNA of the CDR3 is TGTGCCACCAGCAGAGATCCGAGCCAGCTTTTCTACGAGCAGTACTTC.